A single sample is the source of the 26 T cell receptor beta chains below, sequenced in a study of identical twins. Each CDR3 protein is one row after TCRdb ran MiXCR on the 5' RACE reads. This table has hundreds of thousands of distinct CDR3 sequences, approximately 6% appearing once. The sample taken for sequencing was naive T cells sorted from blood. The receptors stem from a young man in good health.

In its sample, this clonotype was seen many times. The rearrangement links TRBV7-2 to TRBJ2-2; no clear D gene. Germline V gives CDR1 SGHTA, CDR2 FQGNSA. V was cut by 1 base and J by 7 bases, with 13 bases left in between. This CDR3 has 15 amino acids. CDR3 nucleotides: TGTGCCAGCAGCTTAGTCACAGTCGGTGGCGGGGAGCTGTTTTTT. As protein: CASSLVTVGGGELFF.

The chain has TRBV2 and TRBJ2-7; D may be TRBD1 (5 bases). The CDR3 runs 11 residues. V was trimmed by 11 bases and J by 3 bases, leaving 11 bases between them. From germline, CDR1 is SNHLY and CDR2 FYNNEI. In DNA, the CDR3 is TGTGCCCCCAAGGGGATCTACGAGCAGTACTTC. Protein sequence: CAPKGIYEQYF. Combining the CDR3 with reference TRBV2 and TRBJ2-7 gives the whole variable domain EPEVTQTPSHQVTQMGQEVILRCVPISNHLYFYWYRQILGQKVEFLVSFYNNEISEKSEIFDDQFSVERPDGSNFTLKIRSTKLEDSAMYFCAPKGIYEQYFGPGTRLTVT.

V gene TRBV6-2 or TRBV6-3 combines with J gene TRBJ2-7; 7 positions agree with TRBD2. Germline V lookup: CDR1 MNHEY, CDR2 SVGEGT. The CDR3 has 15 residues. The V gene end was trimmed by 6 bases and the J gene end by 0 bases; junction bases not matched to a gene: 8. The CDR3 spells CASSSASGGSYEQYF. As DNA, the CDR3 is TGTGCCAGCAGCTCCGCTAGCGGTGGCTCCTACGAGCAGTACTTC.

This clonotype was observed a few times. The rearrangement joins TRBV29-1 to TRBJ2-5, with a possible D match to TRBD2 (5 bases). The V and J ends lost 6 bases and 4 bases respectively, with 21 bases between them. The CDR3 runs to 15 residues. The V gene's germline CDR1 is SQVTM and CDR2 ANQGSEA. This chain's CDR3 is CSVGSRGSEGETQYF. In DNA form, the CDR3 reads TGCAGCGTCGGCAGCCGAGGGTCCGAGGGAGAGACCCAGTACTTC.

This clonotype was picked up many times. The V and J genes are TRBV15 and TRBJ2-7; D ambiguous. Germline V gene sequence: CDR1 LNHNV, CDR2 YYDKDF (reference sequence). V was shortened by 8 bases and J by 7 bases, with 15 bases between the two germline ends. CDR3 size: 12 residues. This CDR3 reads CATLELFREQYF. DNA for the CDR3: TGTGCCACCCTAGAACTGTTTCGGGAGCAGTACTTC. The full variable domain, in which reference TRBV15 and TRBJ2-7 provide the parts outside the CDR3, is DAMVIQNPRYQVTQFGKPVTLSCSQTLNHNVMYWYQQKSSQAPKLLFHYYDKDFNNEADTPDNFQSRRPNTSFCFLDIRSPGLGDTAMYLCATLELFREQYFGPGTRLTVT.

J is TRBJ2-7 and V is TRBV19; 7 bases line up with TRBD1. CDR1 and CDR2 from the germline V gene are LNHDA and SQIVND (reference sequence). The V gene end was trimmed by 6 bases and the J gene end by 3 bases; junction bases not matched to a gene: 11. The CDR3 is 15 amino acids. The CDR3 DNA reads TGTGCCAGTAGCCCAACGACAGGGCCCCGCTACGAGCAGTACTTC. This encodes CASSPTTGPRYEQYF.

This clonotype was detected ten times or more. The CDR3 coding sequence is TGCAGTGCTGGCCACGGGAGAGGGAAAGAGACCCAGTACTTC. Translation gives CSAGHGRGKETQYF. V gene TRBV20-1 combines with J gene TRBJ2-5; TRBD2 might be the D (6 bases). Germline lookup yields CDR1 DFQATT and CDR2 SNEGSKA (reference sequence). The CDR3 has 14 residues. Trimming took 5 bases from V and 3 from J, leaving 16 bases between them.

This clonotype occurred a few times. The chain uses TRBV20-1 and TRBJ2-3, with 10 bases that match TRBD2. CDR3 length equals 17 residues. Germline CDR1 DFQATT, CDR2 SNEGSKA (reference sequence). Germline trimming cut 4 bases from V and 7 bases from J; bases unmatched to any gene: 17. This chain's CDR3 is CSATQGSLAGATNTQYF. The CDR3 region has the DNA TGCAGTGCTACCCAGGGGTCCCTAGCGGGAGCTACAAATACGCAGTATTTT.

The sample holds many counts of this clonotype. The chain carries TRBV12-3 or TRBV12-4 and TRBJ1-1; 8 positions match TRBD1. The junction had 10 bases not matched to a gene; V was cut back by 6 bases and J by 4 bases. The CDR3 runs 15 residues. The DNA of the CDR3 is TGTGCCAGCAGCCCTAACAGGGGGAGCGGCACTGAAGCTTTCTTT. The encoded protein is CASSPNRGSGTEAFF.

V usage is TRBV5-1 and J usage is TRBJ2-6; D ambiguous. CDR1 and CDR2 from the germline V gene are SGHRS and YFSETQ. V gave up 0 bases and J gave up 0 bases, with 7 bases separating them. The CDR3 runs to 16 residues. In DNA form, the CDR3 reads TGCGCCAGCAGCTTGGGTCCGAACTCTGGGGCCAACGTCCTGACTTTC. Its translation is CASSLGPNSGANVLTF. Filled out from reference TRBV5-1 and TRBJ2-6, the complete variable domain reads KAGVTQTPRYLIKTRGQQVTLSCSPISGHRSVSWYQQTPGQGLQFLFEYFSETQRNKGNFPGRFSGRQFSNSRSEMNVSTLELGDSALYLCASSLGPNSGANVLTFGAGSRLTVL.

At least ten counts were recorded for this clonotype. The chain employs TRBV11-2 and TRBJ1-1; the D is unclear. The ends were cut back, 8 bases at V and 10 bases at J, with 14 bases in the middle. Germline-derived CDR1 and CDR2 are SGHAT and FQNNGV. The CDR3 runs to 11 residues. The CDR3 spells CASGLGWRAFF. DNA of the CDR3: TGTGCCAGCGGGCTAGGGTGGAGAGCTTTCTTT.

There are many counts of this clonotype. The V call is TRBV29-1, the J call TRBJ1-2, with D possibly matching TRBD1 (5 bases). The CDR3 is made up of 12 amino acids. V lost 4 bases and J lost 4, with 10 bases in between. Germline CDR1 is SQVTM and CDR2 is ANQGSEA. The CDR3 DNA sequence: TGCAGCGTTGCCCCCGGGGGCTATGGCTACACCTTC. The encoded protein is CSVAPGGYGYTF.

This clonotype was observed at least ten times. The chain has TRBV10-3 and TRBJ1-5; tentative D call: TRBD1 (6 bases). Trimming stripped 6 bases from V and 3 bases from J, with 9 bases between. The germline V gene has CDR1 ENHRY and CDR2 SYGVKD. This CDR3 has 13 residues. The CDR3 is CAISDRPNQPQHF. The CDR3 region has the DNA TGTGCCATCAGCGACAGGCCCAATCAGCCCCAGCATTTT.

This clonotype was counted ten times or more. The V gene is TRBV5-6, the J gene TRBJ2-1; 11 nucleotides align to TRBD2. The V gene's germline CDR1 is SGHDT and CDR2 YYEEEE. J lost 7 bases, V lost 2 bases, and 11 bases had no gene match. The CDR3 extends over 17 amino acids. The CDR3 reads CASSLGHGTSGVNEQFF. CDR3 coding DNA: TGTGCCAGCAGCTTAGGACACGGGACTAGCGGTGTAAATGAGCAGTTCTTC.

The V gene is TRBV4-2, the J gene TRBJ2-1; D is undetermined. Between the trimmed V and J ends, which lost 8 bases and 8 bases, there was a span of 13 bases. Germline V gene lookup returns CDR1 LGHNA and CDR2 YNFKEQ. CDR3 length: 12 amino acids. This CDR3 is CASRRRPHEQFF. As DNA, the CDR3 is TGTGCCAGCCGCCGACGGCCCCATGAGCAGTTCTTC.

The rearrangement links TRBV12-3 or TRBV12-4 to TRBJ1-4; D remains ambiguous. V gave up 8 bases and J gave up 0 bases, with 10 bases separating them. This CDR3 spans 14 amino acids. The DNA of the CDR3 is TGTGCCAGCTCGGCCCGGGCAACTAATGAAAAACTGTTTTTT. Its translation: CASSARATNEKLFF.

The table lists this clonotype with a few counts. The chain combines TRBV20-1 with TRBJ2-6; possibly TRBD2 for D (5 bases). The ends were cut back, 1 base at V and 2 bases at J, with 9 bases in the middle. Germline V lookup: CDR1 DFQATT, CDR2 SNEGSKA (reference sequence). The CDR3 has 15 residues. The CDR3 DNA reads as TGCAGTGCTAGAGGCCGGGATGCTGGGGCCAACGTCCTGACTTTC. Protein sequence: CSARGRDAGANVLTF.

The chain recombines TRBV7-2 with TRBJ2-6; D gene uncertain. CDR3 length: 16 residues. V was pared by 5 bases and J by 1 base, with 12 bases between. Germline V CDR1 and CDR2: SGHTA, FQGNSA. CDR3 loop: CASSINYPSGANVLTF. CDR3 in DNA: TGTGCCAGCAGCATCAACTACCCATCTGGGGCCAACGTCCTGACTTTC. Variable domain in full (rest from reference TRBV7-2 and TRBJ2-6): GAGVSQSPSNKVTEKGKDVELRCDPISGHTALYWYRQSLGQGLEFLIYFQGNSAPDKSGLPSDRFSAERTGGSVSTLTIQRTQQEDSAVYLCASSINYPSGANVLTFGAGSRLTVL.

This rearrangement joins TRBV4-3 to TRBJ2-1; either TRBD1 or TRBD2 may supply D (7 bases each). CDR1 is LGHNA and CDR2 is YSLEER in the germline V gene. The length of the CDR3 is 17 residues. Trimming stripped 0 bases from V and 8 bases from J, with 20 bases between. CDR3 coding DNA: TGCGCCAGCAGCCAAGAGTCCCGGGACAGCGGGATGGATGAGCAGTTCTTC. Amino acid sequence: CASSQESRDSGMDEQFF.

The chain recombines TRBV7-8 with TRBJ2-7; D remains unclear. The CDR3 totals 15 residues. V was pared by 1 base and J by 0 bases, with 10 bases between. CDR1 is SGHVS and CDR2 is FQNEAQ in the germline V gene. DNA for the CDR3: TGTGCCAGCAGCTTAGAAACGGCCCCCTCCTACGAGCAGTACTTC. This codes for CASSLETAPSYEQYF.

This clonotype has a count of ten or more. The gene calls are TRBV20-1 and TRBJ2-7, with TRBD2 matching over 11 bases. Germline V lookup: CDR1 DFQATT, CDR2 SNEGSKA (reference sequence). J was trimmed by 4 bases and V by 6 bases; bases with no gene match: 8. This CDR3 is built from 14 residues. The CDR3 protein is CSATGLAETYEQYF. CDR3 coding DNA: TGCAGTGCCACGGGACTAGCGGAGACTTACGAGCAGTACTTC.

Many counts were recorded for this clonotype. This chain connects TRBV29-1 to TRBJ2-1, with a tentative D call TRBD2 (5 bases). V lost 4 bases and J 1 base, leaving 11 bases between the germline ends. CDR3 length equals 14 residues. Looked up from germline, CDR1 is SQVTM and CDR2 is ANQGSEA. The CDR3, as DNA: TGCAGCGTTGCGAGGCGCGGGTCCTACAATGAGCAGTTCTTC. Protein: CSVARRGSYNEQFF.

This clonotype showed up many times. The chain has TRBV29-1 and TRBJ1-4; 11 bases line up with TRBD1. Trimming cost V 1 base and J 10 bases; bases outside gene matches: 5. Germline V gene data show CDR1 as SQVTM and CDR2 as ANQGSEA. This CDR3 comprises 14 residues. The CDR3 DNA reads TGCAGCGTTGAAGGGGGACAGGGGGACAGAAAACTGTTTTTT. This codes for CSVEGGQGDRKLFF.

This clonotype was seen ten or more times. The chain joins TRBV15 to TRBJ1-5; D uncertain. Germline V gene lookup returns CDR1 LNHNV and CDR2 YYDKDF (reference sequence). The CDR3 runs to 15 residues. Trimming left V 0 bases short and J 7 bases short, with 13 bases between. DNA of the CDR3: TGTGCCACCAGCAGAGACCAAGATGGGCGGCAGCCCCAGCATTTT. It is translated as CATSRDQDGRQPQHF.

This clonotype was recorded at least ten times. The chain couples TRBV11-1 to TRBJ2-1; 7 positions match TRBD2. The CDR3 is 14 residues long. V shed 3 bases and J 9 bases; nucleotides not matched to a gene: 8. CDR1 SGHAT and CDR2 FQDESV come from the germline V gene (reference sequence). The CDR3 nucleotides are TGTGCCAGCAGCTTTCCGACTAGCAGTGCTGAGCAGTTCTTC. Amino acid sequence: CASSFPTSSAEQFF.

This clonotype was picked up many times. The chain combines TRBV5-5 with TRBJ2-5; 8 nucleotides align to TRBD2. J lost 6 bases, V lost 4 bases, and 17 bases had no gene match. Per the germline V gene, CDR1 is SGHKS and CDR2 is YYEKEE (reference sequence). This CDR3 has 17 residues. CDR3: CASSPSRGLELGQTQYF. The CDR3 nucleotides read TGTGCCAGCAGCCCATCCCGGGGACTAGAATTAGGACAGACCCAGTACTTC.